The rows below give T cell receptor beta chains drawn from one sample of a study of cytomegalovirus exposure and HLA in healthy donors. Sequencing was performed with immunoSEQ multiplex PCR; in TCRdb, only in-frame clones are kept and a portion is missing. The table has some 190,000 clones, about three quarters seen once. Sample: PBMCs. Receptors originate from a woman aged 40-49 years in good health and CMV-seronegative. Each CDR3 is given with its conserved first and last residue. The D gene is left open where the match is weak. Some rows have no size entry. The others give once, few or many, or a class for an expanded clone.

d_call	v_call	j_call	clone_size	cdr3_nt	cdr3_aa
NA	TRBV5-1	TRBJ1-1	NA	TGCGCCAGCAGCCAGATGGGACAGAACACTGAAGCTTTCTTT	CASSQMGQNTEAFF
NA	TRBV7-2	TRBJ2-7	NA	TGTGCCAGCAGCTTAGCGTACGAGAAGCAGTACTTC	CASSLAYEKQYF
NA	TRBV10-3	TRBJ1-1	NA	TGTGCCATCAGGCCGGTGTTGAACACTGAAGCTTTCTTT	CAIRPVLNTEAFF
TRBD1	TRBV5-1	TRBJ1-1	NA	TGCGCCAGCAGCCAAACAGGGGGCCGGGAAGCTTTCTTT	CASSQTGGREAFF
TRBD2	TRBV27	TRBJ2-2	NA	TGTGCCAGCAGTGCTCGCATGCTAGCGGGAGGATTCACCGGGGAGCTGTTTTTT	CASSARMLAGGFTGELFF
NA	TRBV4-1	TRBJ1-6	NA	TGCGCCAGCAGCCAAGATCTAGGGGTCGACTCACCCCTCCACTTT	CASSQDLGVDSPLHF
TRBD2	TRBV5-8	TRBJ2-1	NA	TGTGCCAGCAGCTTGTATCTAGCGGGAGGCTCCTACAATGAGCAGTTCTTC	CASSLYLAGGSYNEQFF
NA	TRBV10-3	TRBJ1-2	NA	TGTGCCATCAGTGAAAGGGAGACAAACTATGGCTACACCTTC	CAISERETNYGYTF
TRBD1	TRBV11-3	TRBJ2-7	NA	TGTGCCAGCAGCCCCCTGAGGGGACAGGGCAACGAGCAGTACTTC	CASSPLRGQGNEQYF
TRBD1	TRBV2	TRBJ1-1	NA	TGTGCCAGCAGTGAAGGGGCAACAGGGGTGACTGAAGCTTTCTTT	CASSEGATGVTEAFF
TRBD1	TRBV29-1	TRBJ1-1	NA	TGCAGCGTAAAGGACAGGGGGGGATTTAACACTGAAGCTTTCTTT	CSVKDRGGFNTEAFF
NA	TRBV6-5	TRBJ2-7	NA	TGTGCCAGCAGTTACGGGGACTTAGCGGTCTACGAGCAGTACTTC	CASSYGDLAVYEQYF
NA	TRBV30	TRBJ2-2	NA	TGTGCCTGGAGTCTCCAGATCCCGACCGGGGAGCTGTTTTTT	CAWSLQIPTGELFF
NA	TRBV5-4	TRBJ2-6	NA	TGTGCCAGCAGCAGGGAGTCTGGGGCCAACGTCCTGACTTTC	CASSRESGANVLTF
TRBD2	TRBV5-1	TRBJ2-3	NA	TGCGCCAGCAGCTTGTCTGGGACTAGCGGGAGCGGTGATACGCAGTATTTT	CASSLSGTSGSGDTQYF
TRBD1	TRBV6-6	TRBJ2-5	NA	TGTGCCAGCAGTGTAAACAGGGGTATGGAGACCCAGTACTTC	CASSVNRGMETQYF
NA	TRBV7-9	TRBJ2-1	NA	TGTGCCAGCTTCTCTGAGGTCGGGGACAATGAGCAGTTCTTC	CASFSEVGDNEQFF
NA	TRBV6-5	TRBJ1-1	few	TGTGCCAGCAGTTACGACACGGAGAACACTGAAGCTTTCTTT	CASSYDTENTEAFF
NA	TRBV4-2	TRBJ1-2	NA	TGTGCCAGCAGCCAAGATAGGACAAGGGAGGGATATGGCTACACCTTC	CASSQDRTREGYGYTF
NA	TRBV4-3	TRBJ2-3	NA	TGCGCCAGCAGCCAAGATAGAAGTCCATTCACAGATACGCAGTATTTT	CASSQDRSPFTDTQYF
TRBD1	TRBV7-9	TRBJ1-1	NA	TGTGCCAGCAGCAAGCCAACAGGGGCGGGGAACACTGAAGCTTTCTTT	CASSKPTGAGNTEAFF
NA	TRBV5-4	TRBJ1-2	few	TGTGCCAGCAGCTTGGACAGCTTTGTCTATGGCTACACCTTC	CASSLDSFVYGYTF
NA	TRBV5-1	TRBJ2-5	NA	TGCGCCAGCAGCTTGAGAGCTGGTGGTTCGGAGACCCAGTACTTC	CASSLRAGGSETQYF
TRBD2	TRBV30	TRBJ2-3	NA	TGTGCCTGGAGCGCTAGCGGGAGTAGTACGTTAACGCAGTATTTT	CAWSASGSSTLTQYF
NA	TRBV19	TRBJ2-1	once	TGTGCCAGTAGGTCAAGAGGGGGTGCGGTCTGGGAGCAGTTCTTC	CASRSRGGAVWEQFF
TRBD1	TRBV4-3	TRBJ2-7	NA	TGCGCCAGCAGCCAAGAGGGACAGGGTCTTTTCGAGCAGTACTTC	CASSQEGQGLFEQYF
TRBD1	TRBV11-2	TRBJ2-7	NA	TGTGCCAGCAGCCTTTCCGGACAGGGGGCACTCGAGCAGTACTTC	CASSLSGQGALEQYF
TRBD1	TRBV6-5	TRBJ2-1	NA	TGTGCCAGCACCCGAGACAGGGAGAATGAGCAGTTCTTC	CASTRDRENEQFF
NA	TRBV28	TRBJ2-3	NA	TGTGCCAGCCGCTACCCGGGCAGGGTAGGCACAGATACGCAGTATTTT	CASRYPGRVGTDTQYF